This T cell receptor beta chain was obtained from a study of T cell responses to AZD1222 COVID-19 vaccine (TCRdb year 2021). Turning to the overall study: TCR sequencing was performed for 233 trial participants, of whom around 210 were given two doses of AZD1222 and around 25 were given two doses of MenACWY control vaccine. Trial participants were enrolled into age subgroups of 18-55, 56-69 and 70-plus years, which contained approximately 150, 28 and 58 TCR-sequenced participants, respectively.

The germline V gene supplies CDR1 ENHRY and CDR2 SYGVKD. Its CDR3 holds 12 amino acids, cysteine through phenylalanine. This entry keeps only the CDR3 DNA: 36 bases, framed from base 1. V was cut back by 6 bases and J by 4 bases, leaving a gap of 7 bases between them. The CDR3 regions of human TCRbeta chains were analyzed by immunosequencing. The paper's processing steps were these. TCRs in the repertoires were matched against a reference library of SARS-CoV-2-specific TCRs that had been generated with the MIRA antigen-specificity platform. Breadth was defined as the fraction of unique TCRs that were SARS-CoV-2-associated, and depth was defined as the fraction of total T cells that were SARS-CoV-2-associated. Using the MIRA data, each spike-specific TCR was mapped to the spike region that the TCR reacts to and placed in a CD4 or CD8 class. Log10-transformed breadth and depth values were compared by one-way ANOVA with Sidak's multiple comparisons tests. TCRdb carries this immuneACCESS record with in-frame sequences only. Its versions omit some clonotypes, under half of them owing to an unresolved V gene in the studies checked, with the rest unexplained. The V and J calls and clone size were taken over from that table, and D and trimming were inferred from the DNA. The sample yields fewer than 130,000 clones; 80% to 90% were counted once. The leading ten clones occupy 15% of the sample.

In the paper's terms, the time point label means: about 28 days (+/-7) after the second vaccine dose. AZD1222 recipients given second doses at about 4 weeks or at about 12 weeks were pooled, since spike-specific TCR depth and breadth were not found to differ between the two schedules. The vaccinee samples were drawn from two UK trials, COV001 and COV002, one of which was a single-blind randomized controlled phase 2/3 trial testing AZD1222 (ChAdOx1 nCoV-19) in healthy adults. For TCRbeta chain sequencing, PBMC samples were collected from trial participants at day 0 and at day 28 after the second dose. For this clone: Its antigen remains unidentified. Base qualities are missing; no much larger clone stands one base away.

What the work shows at the level of the full study, not this receptor alone: In the small 56-69-year group, the increase in depth fell short of significance, most likely because of low power. Only five or six AZD1222 recipients were SARS-CoV-2 seropositive at baseline, limiting conclusions about previously exposed vaccinees. Reportedly, close to half of the unique spike-specific TCRs recognized epitopes lying outside the regions that are mutated in the B.1.351 and B.1.1.7 variants. Because no samples from the day 14 peak response were available, repertoires could be characterized only after the peak T cell response. After two AZD1222 doses, both the breadth and the depth of spike-specific TCRs were significantly higher than at day 0 and than in MenACWY recipients. Vaccine-associated CD4 TCRs spanned the whole spike protein, with dominant responses in regions 160-218 and 743-854. Participants were mostly white British, with more females than males. The authors suggested clonal diversity may have been underestimated.

The specimen comprised peripheral blood, sampled 28 days after the second AZD1222 dose. This clonotype originated in an adult who received the AZD1222 COVID-19 vaccine. The V gene is TRBV10-3 and the J gene is TRBJ2-1; the D gene remains uncertain. The CDR3 region: CAIRGDYNEQFF. The bases read TGTGCCATCAGAGGAGATTACAATGAGCAGTTCTTC.